Included here is one T cell receptor beta chain sequence, with context. The target antigen is unknown. The entry originates in a study of response to subunit inactivated influenza vaccine. Study findings and constraints: It was suggested by the authors that few new T cells are recruited by each seasonal influenza vaccination.

MiXCR, applied by TCRdb to the RT-PCR reads, yields one record per CDR3 protein. The sample has 500,000 to 750,000 distinct CDR3 sequences, 14% seen once; the top ten hold approximately 12%. This clonotype was obtained from a man in his forties or fifties who received an inactivated influenza vaccine. The sample in question was PBMCs from blood, obtained 11 to 12 days after vaccination.

CDR3 protein: CASSGAGTGQFF. The CDR3 DNA is TGTGCCAGCAGCGGAGCCGGGACAGGGCAGTTCTTC. V and J are TRBV7-3 and TRBJ2-1; 8 bases are shared with TRBD1. Germline CDR1 reads SGHTA; CDR2 reads FQGTGA. V was pared by 5 bases and J by 12 bases, with 6 bases of the junction left unmatched. The CDR3 has 12 amino acids.